This entry describes one T cell receptor (beta chain). No antigen is known for it. There are no base qualities to consult, and no much larger clone falls within one base. A FACSAria II was used to sort memory CD4+ T cells, defined as single viable CD3+CD4+CD8-CD45RO+ cells. To determine CMV serostatus, a Roche Elecsys assay was used that detects serum IgG against CMV pp150, pp28, p38 and p52. Following thawing, total CD4+ T cells were enriched through positive selection using CD4 magnetic microbeads. The samples came from a different study that was designed specifically to examine the CD4+ T cell memory repertoire. Peripheral blood mononuclear cells were isolated and cryopreserved according to standard operating procedures, and serum was kept at -80 degrees C. CD3-PerCP (BW264/56), CD4-APC (RPA-T4), CD45RO-PE (UCHT1) and CD8-Pacific Orange (3B5) antibodies were used for staining, and non-viable cells were excluded with Sytox blue.

These data originate in a study of memory CD4+ T cells and cytomegalovirus serostatus (dated by TCRdb to about 2019). Regarding the research as a whole: The cohort included approximately 35 healthy adults from Belgium, of whom 9 were CMV seropositive and roughly 24 were CMV seronegative. To replicate a published TCR-based CMV serostatus classifier, the researchers sequenced the CD4+ memory TCRbeta repertoires of a Belgian cohort whose cytomegalovirus serostatus was known. The paper as a whole reports these results and caveats: Only CD4+CD45RO+ memory cells were sequenced, unlike the original study, which covered naive and memory CD4+ and CD8+ populations. For predicting CMV serostatus, the median bootstrapped AUC was approximately 0.95 using the original framework and 0.91 using a US-trained random forest. A median bootstrapped AUC of roughly 0.94 with a 95% CI of 0.76-1.00 was achieved on the Belgian cohort by the original-framework classifier. Of around 160 previously reported CMV-associated TCRbeta sequences, 55 to 75 appeared in the CD4+ memory repertoires, each in one to five individuals. The results were interpreted as suggesting that the CMV-associated TCR signature is mostly present in the CD4+ memory repertoire.

CDR1 MNHEY and CDR2 SVGAGI were looked up in the germline V gene. Deletion took 2 bases off V and 5 bases off J, with a span of 18 bases between the germline ends. Its CDR3 holds 16 amino acids, cysteine through phenylalanine. The entry retains the CDR3 DNA only, 48 bases that are in frame from base 1. Genomic DNA was extracted from sorted cells with the Quick-DNA Microprep Kit. TCRbeta DNA was amplified with the immunoSEQ hsTCRbeta kit following the manufacturer's protocol. TCRbeta libraries were sequenced on an Illumina MiSeq instrument. Regarding the original processing steps: Once out-of-frame sequences had been removed, fewer than 2.5 million distinct TCRbeta sequences were left, which works out to an average of about 71,000 per individual. Each individual was scored according to the count of 150 to 200 previously reported CMV-associated TCRbeta sequences and the total productive distinct TCRbeta count. A beta-binomial model was reimplemented in Python, and scikit-learn random forests with default parameters were trained on US cohort data. On the Belgian cohort, classifier performance was reported as the median AUC, along with percentile confidence intervals, across 10,000 bootstrap iterations. The source is immuneACCESS, and TCRdb retained only in-frame sequences with V and J called. Part of the clones is not carried over; for the studies checked, unresolved V genes explain less than half of this, and the remainder is unexplained. V and J calls and clone size come straight from that table; D and trimming were deduced from the DNA. The sample table lists tens of thousands of clones, under 80% of them with a count of one. The ten largest clones add up to approximately 0.65% of the sample.

The chain is assembled from TRBV6-5 and TRBJ1-1; the D segment could be TRBD1, given 6 matching bases. The sample consisted of memory CD4+ T cells from blood. This clonotype was sampled from an adult in good health and CMV-seronegative. CDR3 reads: CASSYRGMGAGTEAFF. The nucleotides read TGTGCCAGCAGTTACAGGGGGATGGGGGCAGGGACTGAAGCTTTCTTT.